This T cell receptor beta chain was profiled in a study of Tregs in tolerant kidney transplant recipients. The wider study: The nonmyeloablative bone marrow transplants came from related graft donors, with transient mixed chimerism. Findings of the study overall: Donor-specific Treg expansion exceeded global Treg expansion in tolerant patients, suggesting antigen drive. Nucleotide sequences could not be compared across some patients' samples due to primer changes.

Unstimulated regulatory T cells (CD4+CD25+CD127-), CD4+CD25- non-regulatory cells, CD4 and CD8 cells were FACS-sorted from thawed PBMCs. Here immunoSEQ multiplex PCR was the method, and the copy in TCRdb shows in-frame clones only, minus some. The listing records about 48,000 clones. Regarding this clone: Its antigen is currently unknown.

The receptor's source is a human donor who received a combined kidney and bone marrow transplant. The material was CD4+ T cells from blood, obtained before the transplant.

The CDR3 protein is CASSLTSDYEQYF. The sequenced CDR3 bases are TGTGCCAGCTCGCTGACTAGCGACTACGAG. The chain uses TRBV18 and TRBJ2-7, with TRBD2 matching 8 bases. The read ends 3 residues early relative to the CDR3; the germline J gene fills the gap. CDR3 size: 13 residues. After removal of 6 bases from V and 3 bases from J, the junction contained 4 bases not matched to a gene. Per the germline V gene, CDR1 is KGHSH and CDR2 is LQKENI. The complete variable domain, with remaining parts taken from reference TRBV18 and TRBJ2-7, reads NAGVMQNPRHLVRRRGQEARLRCSPMKGHSHVYWYRQLPEEGLKFMVYLQKENIIDESGMPKERFSAEFPKEGPSILRIQQVVRGDSAAYFCASSLTSDYEQYFGPGTRLTVT.